The 28 T cell receptor beta chains below all came from one sample that was sequenced in a study of blood T cell repertoires in COVID-19. Assay: immunoSEQ multiplex PCR; the TCRdb copy retains only in-frame clones and omits some. The table lists more than 450,000 clones, around 90% of them singletons. The sequenced sample was PBMCs or T cells enriched from blood (not recorded which). Receptors were obtained from a young woman who had recovered from COVID-19.

The chain recombines TRBV18 with TRBJ1-1; no definite D call. Germline V gene data show CDR1 as KGHSH and CDR2 as LQKENI. Trimming cost V 8 bases and J 4 bases, with 14 bases left between them. This CDR3 region has 13 residues. CDR3 residues: CASLESSSTEAFF. The CDR3, as DNA: TGTGCCAGCCTAGAGTCTAGCAGCACTGAAGCTTTCTTT.

The CDR3 reads CASSSPGGTIYF. The CDR3, as DNA: TGTGCCAGCAGTTCACCGGGGGGCACCATATATTTT. The rearrangement joins TRBV28 to TRBJ1-3, with D possibly TRBD1 on 5 matching bases. Germline-derived CDR1 and CDR2 are MDHEN and SYDVKM. The length of the CDR3 is 12 residues. V was pared by 4 bases and J by 9 bases, with 10 bases between.

The CDR3 nucleotides are TGTGCCAGCAGCGCAGGGGAAGAGACCCAGTACTTC. This codes for CASSAGEETQYF. The chain has TRBV7-9 and TRBJ2-5, with D possibly matching TRBD1 (6 bases). The germline V gene encodes CDR1 SEHNR and CDR2 FQNEAQ (reference sequence). The CDR3 is 12 residues long. V lost 5 bases and J lost 3, with 7 bases in between.

The chain combines TRBV7-2 with TRBJ2-5; D remains unclear. The CDR3 runs 15 residues. Germline V gene lookup returns CDR1 SGHTA and CDR2 FQGNSA. Trimming left V 2 bases short and J 1 base short, with 11 bases between. The CDR3, as DNA: TGTGCCAGCAGCTTAAGTGGGCTCACCCAAGAGACCCAGTACTTC. Its protein is CASSLSGLTQETQYF.

V usage is TRBV16 and J usage is TRBJ1-2, with unresolved D. V was trimmed by 2 bases and J by 8 bases, leaving 6 bases between them. The CDR3 totals 11 residues. Germline V gene data show CDR1 as KGHSY and CDR2 as FQNENV. The CDR3 is CASSQGRGYTF. DNA of the CDR3: TGTGCCAGCAGCCAAGGGAGGGGCTACACCTTC.

This rearrangement joins TRBV4-1 to TRBJ1-4; D remains ambiguous. The CDR3 extends over 14 amino acids. Trimming stripped 0 bases from V and 8 bases from J, with 10 bases between. Germline CDR1 is MGHRA and CDR2 is YSYEKL. The CDR3 reads CASSQEVGSEKLFF. CDR3 nucleotides: TGCGCCAGCAGCCAAGAAGTAGGTAGCGAAAAACTGTTTTTT.

The rearrangement joins TRBV5-1 to TRBJ2-3; D remains unclear. Germline V CDR1 and CDR2: SGHRS, YFSETQ. Trimming took 0 bases from V and 1 from J, leaving 12 bases between them. This CDR3 has 16 residues. CDR3 loop: CASSLGARLGTDTQYF. The CDR3 nucleotides are TGCGCCAGCAGCTTGGGGGCCAGGCTTGGCACAGATACGCAGTATTTT.

The rearrangement joins TRBV6-6 to TRBJ2-5; 11 positions match TRBD2. Germline values: CDR1 MNHNY, CDR2 SVGAGI (reference sequence). V gave up 7 bases and J gave up 5 bases; unmatched junction bases: 6. The CDR3 runs to 14 residues. This CDR3 is CASTLAGGGETQYF. CDR3 nucleotide sequence: TGTGCCAGCACCCTAGCGGGGGGAGGGGAGACCCAGTACTTC.

CDR3 nucleotide sequence: TGTGCCAGCAGCCAGGACAGGGACGGTGAAGCTTTCTTT. It is translated as CASSQDRDGEAFF. The chain combines TRBV2 with TRBJ1-1; 8 bases match TRBD1. With 6 bases clipped from V and 7 bases from J, the junction kept 7 bases outside the gene matches. CDR1 and CDR2 from the germline V gene are SNHLY and FYNNEI. The CDR3 is 13 amino acids. The full variable domain, its missing parts supplied by reference TRBV2 and TRBJ1-1, is EPEVTQTPSHQVTQMGQEVILRCVPISNHLYFYWYRQILGQKVEFLVSFYNNEISEKSEIFDDQFSVERPDGSNFTLKIRSTKLEDSAMYFCASSQDRDGEAFFGQGTRLTVV.

The J gene is TRBJ2-1, the V gene TRBV10-3, with 7 bases fitting TRBD1. Germline values: CDR1 ENHRY, CDR2 SYGVKD. CDR3 size: 15 residues. Trimming took 6 bases from V and 0 from J; bases not matched to a gene: 5. Written as DNA, the CDR3 is TGTGCCATCAGGGTTGGGGACAGCTCCTACAATGAGCAGTTCTTC. This encodes CAIRVGDSSYNEQFF.

The chain is built from TRBV28 and TRBJ1-1; TRBD1 might be the D (6 bases). Per germline, CDR1 MDHEN and CDR2 SYDVKM. Trimming left V 3 bases short and J 0 bases short, with 14 bases between. CDR3 length: 16 amino acids. The CDR3 spells CASSFQTGGMNTEAFF. The CDR3 DNA reads TGTGCCAGCAGTTTCCAGACAGGTGGAATGAACACTGAAGCTTTCTTT.

Only one count was recorded for this clone. The V gene is TRBV24-1, the J gene TRBJ1-1; 8 bases map to TRBD1. CDR1 and CDR2 (germline): KGHDR, SFDVKD. This CDR3 is 15 amino acids long. The ends lost 4 bases at V and 3 bases at J; junction bases unmatched: 6. This CDR3 reads CATSDPTQGDTEAFF. CDR3 nucleotide sequence: TGTGCCACCAGTGACCCCACACAGGGGGACACTGAAGCTTTCTTT.

The chain combines TRBV5-8 with TRBJ1-4; 7 nucleotides line up with TRBD1. Germline V gives CDR1 SGHTS, CDR2 YDEGEE. V gave up 2 bases and J gave up 8 bases; unmatched junction bases: 3. The CDR3 covers 13 residues. In DNA, the CDR3 is TGTGCCAGCAGCTTTTACAGGGGCGAAAAACTGTTTTTT. Its protein product is CASSFYRGEKLFF.

The V gene is TRBV19, the J gene TRBJ1-1; no clear D. This CDR3 region has 16 residues. Trimming stripped 5 bases from V and 0 bases from J, with 16 bases between. Per the germline V gene, CDR1 is LNHDA and CDR2 is SQIVND (reference sequence). For the CDR3, the DNA is TGTGCCAGTAGTTCCTCCCCTCTCGTCCTGAACACTGAAGCTTTCTTT. It encodes CASSSSPLVLNTEAFF. Using reference TRBV19 and TRBJ1-1 for the parts outside the CDR3, the full variable domain is DGGITQSPKYLFRKEGQNVTLSCEQNLNHDAMYWYRQDPGQGLRLIYYSQIVNDFQKGDIAEGYSVSREKKESFPLTVTSAQKNPTAFYLCASSSSPLVLNTEAFFGQGTRLTVV.

V usage is TRBV5-1 and J usage is TRBJ2-2; TRBD1 agrees at 8 bases. The length of the CDR3 is 15 residues. Losses at the gene ends were 5 bases for V and 7 bases for J; bases not matched to a gene: 10. From germline, CDR1 is SGHRS and CDR2 YFSETQ. DNA of the CDR3: TGCGCCAGCAGTAAGAATCAGGGGGCCGGCGGGGAGCTGTTTTTT. The encoded protein is CASSKNQGAGGELFF. Complete variable domain (other parts from reference TRBV5-1 and TRBJ2-2): KAGVTQTPRYLIKTRGQQVTLSCSPISGHRSVSWYQQTPGQGLQFLFEYFSETQRNKGNFPGRFSGRQFSNSRSEMNVSTLELGDSALYLCASSKNQGAGGELFFGEGSRLTVL.

The chain carries TRBV27 and TRBJ2-3, with 7 bases aligning to TRBD2. V gave up 6 bases and J gave up 6 bases; unmatched junction bases: 9. The germline gives CDR1 MNHEY, CDR2 SMNVEV (reference sequence). CDR3 size: 14 residues. DNA of the CDR3: TGTGCCAGCAGGGAGCGGGGCAGGAGGGATACGCAGTATTTT. Amino acids: CASRERGRRDTQYF.

This chain uses TRBV24-1 with TRBJ1-1; 9 positions agree with TRBD1. The length of the CDR3 is 17 residues. V dropped 8 bases and J dropped 8; count of bases not matched to a gene: 20. Germline V gene sequence: CDR1 KGHDR, CDR2 SFDVKD. CDR3 DNA sequence: TGTGCCACCAAAGATCCACCGGAACAGGGGGCGGGTGAAGAAGCTTTCTTT. This gives the protein CATKDPPEQGAGEEAFF.

The V gene is TRBV6-1, the J gene TRBJ1-3; D ambiguous. The CDR3 has 15 amino acids. The germline V gene encodes CDR1 MNHNS and CDR2 SASEGT. The V and J ends lost 2 bases and 1 base respectively, with 9 bases between them. CDR3 amino acids: CASSESRESGNTIYF. DNA of the CDR3: TGTGCCAGCAGTGAATCAAGGGAGTCTGGAAACACCATATATTTT.

V and J are TRBV6-5 and TRBJ2-1, with 8 positions matching TRBD2. The CDR3 has 12 amino acids. The trim removed 4 bases at V and 12 bases at J, leaving 5 bases unmatched. CDR1 is MNHEY, CDR2 SVGAGI, per germline. In DNA, the CDR3 is TGTGCCAGCAGTTTATCCGCGGGGGGGCAGTTCTTC. Residues: CASSLSAGGQFF.

The V and J genes are TRBV6-1 and TRBJ1-6; 10 bases match TRBD1. Germline lookup yields CDR1 MNHNS and CDR2 SASEGT. Losses at the gene ends were 2 bases for V and 8 bases for J; bases not matched to a gene: 6. The CDR3 spans 16 residues. The chain's CDR3 is CASSESPGQGYSPLHF. CDR3 nucleotide sequence: TGTGCCAGCAGTGAATCTCCGGGACAGGGGTATTCACCCCTCCACTTT.

This chain links TRBV10-2 with TRBJ1-2, with TRBD1 matching over 9 bases. Per the germline V gene, CDR1 is WSHSY and CDR2 is SAAADI. The CDR3 loop spans 16 amino acids. V shed 0 bases and J 0 bases; nucleotides not matched to a gene: 2. This CDR3 reads CASSESRTGANYGYTF. CDR3 DNA: TGCGCCAGCAGTGAGTCGCGGACAGGGGCTAACTATGGCTACACCTTC.

The chain employs TRBV19 and TRBJ1-2; 9 bases match TRBD1. The CDR3 sequence is 15 residues long. Trimming removed 5 bases from V and 2 bases from J; junction bases left unmatched: 6. CDR1 LNHDA and CDR2 SQIVND come from the germline V gene (reference sequence). The CDR3 region is CASSFGTGPNYGYTF. The CDR3 nucleotides are TGTGCCAGTAGTTTCGGGACAGGGCCCAACTATGGCTACACCTTC. The entire variable domain, with the rest obtained from reference TRBV19 and TRBJ1-2, is as follows: DGGITQSPKYLFRKEGQNVTLSCEQNLNHDAMYWYRQDPGQGLRLIYYSQIVNDFQKGDIAEGYSVSREKKESFPLTVTSAQKNPTAFYLCASSFGTGPNYGYTFGSGTRLTVV.

The genes are TRBV5-4 and TRBJ2-7, with 13 bases that match TRBD2. The junction had 5 bases not matched to a gene; V was cut back by 4 bases and J by 7 bases. Germline CDR1 reads SGHNT; CDR2 reads YYREEE (reference sequence). The CDR3 runs to 14 residues. In DNA form, the CDR3 reads TGTGCCAGCAGCATTGGACTAGCGGGGGAAGAGCAGTACTTC. This sequence encodes CASSIGLAGEEQYF.

The rearrangement uses TRBV6-1 and TRBJ2-3; 8 bases agree with TRBD2. Germline CDR1 MNHNS, CDR2 SASEGT. J lost 0 bases, V lost 4 bases, and 12 bases had no gene match. The CDR3 runs 18 residues. CDR3 nucleotides: TGTGCCAGCAGTGGCCGTTTACCGGGGGGGACCAGCACAGATACGCAGTATTTT. Encoded protein: CASSGRLPGGTSTDTQYF.

The chain combines TRBV24-1 with TRBJ1-6; weak D call: TRBD1 (6 bases). Germline loops: CDR1 KGHDR, CDR2 SFDVKD. Trimming took 7 bases from V and 7 from J, leaving 7 bases between them. This CDR3 is built from 12 residues. Here the CDR3 reads CATSQGNSPLHF. CDR3 sequence (DNA): TGTGCCACCAGCCAGGGGAATTCACCCCTCCACTTT.

The chain employs TRBV5-1 and TRBJ1-2; TRBD1 might be the D (6 bases). Trimming left V 3 bases short and J 4 bases short, with 13 bases between. This CDR3 comprises 14 residues. Germline CDR1 SGHRS, CDR2 YFSETQ. The CDR3 loop reads CASSSAGTTYGYTF. The DNA of the CDR3 is TGCGCCAGCAGCTCGGCCGGGACAACCTATGGCTACACCTTC.

This chain links TRBV5-1 with TRBJ2-5; 9 bases map to TRBD2. V gave up 6 bases and J gave up 4 bases; unmatched junction bases: 13. CDR3 size: 16 residues. Germline V gives CDR1 SGHRS, CDR2 YFSETQ. CDR3 nucleotides: TGCGCCAGCACCCCGCGGGGCGGGGGGGCCTCAGAGACCCAGTACTTC. This sequence encodes CASTPRGGGASETQYF.

The V and J genes are TRBV10-3 and TRBJ1-2; 8 positions match TRBD1. After removal of 5 bases from V and 8 bases from J, the junction contained 7 bases not matched to a gene. Germline V gene lookup returns CDR1 ENHRY and CDR2 SYGVKD. The CDR3 totals 13 residues. CDR3 region: CAISPTGGGGYTF. The CDR3 region has the DNA TGTGCCATCAGTCCCACAGGGGGGGGAGGCTACACCTTC.